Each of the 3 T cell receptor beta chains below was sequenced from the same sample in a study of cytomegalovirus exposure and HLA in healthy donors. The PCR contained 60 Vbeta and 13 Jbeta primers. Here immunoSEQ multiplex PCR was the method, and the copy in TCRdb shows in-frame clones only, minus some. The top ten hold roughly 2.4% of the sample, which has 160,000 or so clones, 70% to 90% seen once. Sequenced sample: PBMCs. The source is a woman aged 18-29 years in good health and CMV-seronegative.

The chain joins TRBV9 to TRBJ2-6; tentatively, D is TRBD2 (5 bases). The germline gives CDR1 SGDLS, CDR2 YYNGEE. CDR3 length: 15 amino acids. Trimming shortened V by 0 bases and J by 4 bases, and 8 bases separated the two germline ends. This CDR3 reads CASSVARAGANVLTF. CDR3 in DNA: TGTGCCAGCAGCGTAGCGCGGGCCGGGGCCAACGTCCTGACTTTC.

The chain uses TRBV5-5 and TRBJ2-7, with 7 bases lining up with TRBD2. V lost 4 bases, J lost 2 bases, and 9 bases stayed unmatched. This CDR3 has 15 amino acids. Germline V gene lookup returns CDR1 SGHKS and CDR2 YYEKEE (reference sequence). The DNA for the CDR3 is TGTGCCAGCAGCCGGAGCGGGATCGGTGCCTACGAGCAGTACTTC. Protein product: CASSRSGIGAYEQYF.

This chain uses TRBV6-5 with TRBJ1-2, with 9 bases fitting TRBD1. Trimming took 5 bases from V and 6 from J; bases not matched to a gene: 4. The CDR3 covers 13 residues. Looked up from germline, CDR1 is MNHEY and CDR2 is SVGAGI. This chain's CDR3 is CASSGDRGNGYTF. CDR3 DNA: TGTGCCAGCAGTGGAGACAGGGGGAATGGCTACACCTTC.